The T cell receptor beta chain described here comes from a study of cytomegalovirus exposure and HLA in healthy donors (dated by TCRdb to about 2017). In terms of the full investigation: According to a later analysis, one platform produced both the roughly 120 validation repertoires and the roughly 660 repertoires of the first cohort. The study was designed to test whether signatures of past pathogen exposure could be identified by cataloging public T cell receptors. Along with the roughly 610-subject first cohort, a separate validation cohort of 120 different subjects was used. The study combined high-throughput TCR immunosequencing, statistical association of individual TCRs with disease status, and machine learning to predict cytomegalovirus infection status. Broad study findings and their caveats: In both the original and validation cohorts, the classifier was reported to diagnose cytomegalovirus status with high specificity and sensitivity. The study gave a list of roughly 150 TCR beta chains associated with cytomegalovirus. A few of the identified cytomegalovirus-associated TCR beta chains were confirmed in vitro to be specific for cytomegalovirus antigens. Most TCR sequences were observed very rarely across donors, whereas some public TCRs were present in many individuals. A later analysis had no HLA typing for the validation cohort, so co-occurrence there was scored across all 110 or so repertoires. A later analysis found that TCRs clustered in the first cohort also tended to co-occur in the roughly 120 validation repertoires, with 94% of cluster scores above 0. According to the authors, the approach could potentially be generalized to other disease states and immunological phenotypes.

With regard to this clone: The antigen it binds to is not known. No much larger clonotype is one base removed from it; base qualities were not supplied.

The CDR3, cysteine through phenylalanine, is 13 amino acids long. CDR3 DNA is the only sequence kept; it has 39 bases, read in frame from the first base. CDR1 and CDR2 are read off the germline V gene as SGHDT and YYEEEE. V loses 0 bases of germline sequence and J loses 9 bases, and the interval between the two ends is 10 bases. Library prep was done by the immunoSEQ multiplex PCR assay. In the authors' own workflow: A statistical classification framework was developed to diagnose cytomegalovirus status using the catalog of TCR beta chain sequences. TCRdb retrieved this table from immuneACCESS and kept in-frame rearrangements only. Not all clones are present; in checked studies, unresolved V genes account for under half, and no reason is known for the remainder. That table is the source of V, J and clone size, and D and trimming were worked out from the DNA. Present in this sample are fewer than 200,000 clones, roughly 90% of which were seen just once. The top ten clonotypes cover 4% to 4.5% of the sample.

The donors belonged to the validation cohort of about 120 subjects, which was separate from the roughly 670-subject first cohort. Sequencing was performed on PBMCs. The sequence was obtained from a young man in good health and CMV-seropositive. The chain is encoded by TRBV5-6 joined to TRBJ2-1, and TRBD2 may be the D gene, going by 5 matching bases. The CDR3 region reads CASSLGGFGEQFF. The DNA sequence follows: TGTGCCAGCAGCTTGGGCGGGTTCGGTGAGCAGTTCTTC.